This TCR beta chain is drawn from a study of PD-1 blockade in classical Hodgkin lymphoma. J lost 4 bases, V lost 6 bases, and 8 bases had no gene match. There are 14 residues in the CDR3. CDR1 is MNHNY and CDR2 is SVGAGI in the germline V gene (reference sequence). Study-wide results and caveats: A significant rise in TCR diversity was seen by C4D1 for CD4+ cells but not for CD8+ cells. Relapsed/refractory patients reportedly had the lowest baseline TCR diversity, below newly diagnosed patients, who were below healthy donors.

To note about this clone: The antigen is undetermined.

Each patient relapsed following autologous stem cell transplantation, and prior brentuximab vedotin exposure differed. Clones were sequenced by immunoSEQ multiplex PCR, and TCRdb holds only the in-frame ones, with some missing. The data show approximately 160,000 clones, around four fifths seen once. The sequencing used peripheral blood mononuclear cells (PBMCs), collected before the second cycle of nivolumab. The V call is TRBV6-6, the J call TRBJ1-1; 7 nucleotides match TRBD1. The clonotype was recovered from a human donor with classical Hodgkin lymphoma. The CDR3 bases are TGTGCCAGCAGAACACAGGGGCTTGGCACTGAAGCTTTCTTT. Protein product: CASRTQGLGTEAFF.